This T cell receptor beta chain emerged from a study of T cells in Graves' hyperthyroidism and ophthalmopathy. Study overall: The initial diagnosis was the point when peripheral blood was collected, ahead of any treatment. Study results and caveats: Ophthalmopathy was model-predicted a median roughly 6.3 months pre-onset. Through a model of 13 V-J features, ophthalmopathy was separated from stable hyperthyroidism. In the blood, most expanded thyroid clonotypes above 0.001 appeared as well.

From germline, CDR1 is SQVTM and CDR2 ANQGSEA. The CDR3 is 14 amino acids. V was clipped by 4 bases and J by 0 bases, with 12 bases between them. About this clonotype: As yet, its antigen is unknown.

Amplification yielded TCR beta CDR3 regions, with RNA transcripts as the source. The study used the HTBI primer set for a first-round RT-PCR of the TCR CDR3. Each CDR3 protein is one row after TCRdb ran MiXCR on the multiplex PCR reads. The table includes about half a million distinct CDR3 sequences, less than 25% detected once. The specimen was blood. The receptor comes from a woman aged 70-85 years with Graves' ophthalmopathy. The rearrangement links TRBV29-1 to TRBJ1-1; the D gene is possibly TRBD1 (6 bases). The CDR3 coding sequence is TGCAGCGTTGGGGGGGGACAACTGAACACTGAAGCTTTCTTT. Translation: CSVGGGQLNTEAFF.